The next 9 T cell receptor beta chains were all read from a single sample in a study of blood T cell repertoires in COVID-19. The protocol was immunoSEQ multiplex PCR, while the TCRdb copy is restricted to in-frame clones and leaves out a portion. The table records approximately 70,000 clones, 75% to 90% of them present only once. The specimen was peripheral blood. The receptors were gathered from a man older than 75 with active or convalescent COVID-19.

This sequence joins TRBV12-5 and TRBJ2-7; TRBD2 matches 7 bases. V trimming: 5 bases; J trimming: 2 bases; junction bases outside the gene matches: 9. The CDR3 is made up of 15 amino acids. Germline CDR1 LGHNT, CDR2 FRNRAP. CDR3 nucleotides: TGTGCTAGTGGTCATCACGGGGGGTCTCCCTACGAGCAGTACTTC. Its protein is CASGHHGGSPYEQYF.

The chain links TRBV29-1 to TRBJ1-3; 7 nucleotides agree with TRBD1. Germline V gene data show CDR1 as SQVTM and CDR2 as ANQGSEA. The CDR3 is made up of 14 amino acids. V lost 6 bases and J lost 4; bases outside the gene matches: 9. The CDR3 DNA is TGCAGCGTGGCAGGGGACAGCTCCGGAAACACCATATATTTT. Its translation is CSVAGDSSGNTIYF.

This rearrangement joins TRBV19 to TRBJ2-3; TRBD1 matches 8 bases. The CDR3 loop spans 15 amino acids. The germline CDR1 and CDR2 sequences are LNHDA and SQIVND (reference sequence). With 7 bases clipped from V and 3 bases from J, the junction kept 9 bases outside the gene matches. CDR3 protein: CASTERTGRTDTQYF. CDR3 coding DNA: TGTGCCAGTACCGAGAGGACAGGGAGGACAGATACGCAGTATTTT.

V and J are TRBV7-9 and TRBJ1-5, with 7 bases identical to TRBD1. The germline V gene encodes CDR1 SEHNR and CDR2 FQNEAQ (reference sequence). V gave up 5 bases and J gave up 0 bases; unmatched junction bases: 4. This CDR3 is 15 amino acids long. CDR3 protein: CASSRGQDSNQPQHF. The CDR3, as DNA: TGTGCCAGCAGCAGAGGACAGGATAGCAATCAGCCCCAGCATTTT.

V usage is TRBV7-2 and J usage is TRBJ1-6; 7 bases align to TRBD1. Germline V gives CDR1 SGHTA, CDR2 FQGNSA. The CDR3 runs to 14 residues. V was pared by 3 bases and J by 8 bases, with 4 bases of the junction left unmatched. As DNA, the CDR3 is TGTGCCAGCAGCTTGGACAGGAACTATTCACCCCTCCACTTT. Amino acids: CASSLDRNYSPLHF.

The sample holds one count of this clone. V is TRBV11-3 and J is TRBJ2-7, with 7 bases matching TRBD2. There are 13 residues in the CDR3. V shed 8 bases, J shed 1 base, and the junction held 5 bases outside the gene matches. CDR1 SGHNT and CDR2 YENEEA come from the germline V gene. CDR3 protein: CASSMGGSYEQYF. The CDR3 bases are TGTGCCAGCTCAATGGGAGGGTCCTACGAGCAGTACTTC.

This clone has more than one count but fewer than ten. The rearrangement links TRBV23-1 to TRBJ2-5; 7 nucleotides match TRBD1. TRBV23-1 is given ORF status, its function remaining uncertain. V was clipped by 6 bases and J by 0 bases; unmatched bases: 10. CDR3 size: 16 residues. CDR3 sequence (DNA): TGCGCCAGCAGGACCCCTCGACAGGGTGACCAAGAGACCCAGTACTTC. Translation gives CASRTPRQGDQETQYF.

This chain links TRBV6-2 or TRBV6-3 with TRBJ2-6; the D gene is possibly TRBD2 (5 bases). CDR1 is MNHEY, CDR2 SVGEGT, per germline. The CDR3 sequence is 14 residues long. V was shortened by 6 bases and J by 8 bases, with 14 bases between the two germline ends. CDR3 amino acids: CASSTDGSPNVLTF. The CDR3, as DNA: TGTGCCAGCAGCACGGATGGGAGCCCCAACGTCCTGACTTTC.

V usage is TRBV6-2 or TRBV6-3 and J usage is TRBJ2-1; 13 positions match TRBD2. Germline V CDR1 and CDR2: MNHEY, SVGEGT. The CDR3 covers 16 residues. V was pared by 5 bases and J by 1 base, with 2 bases of the junction left unmatched. The DNA of the CDR3 is TGTGCCAGCAGTAAACTAGCGGGAGGGTCCTACAATGAGCAGTTCTTC. Protein product: CASSKLAGGSYNEQFF.